This TCR beta chain was documented in a study of beta chain features in type 1 diabetes. What was sequenced were expressed TCRB transcripts, since all of the isolated RNA had been reverse transcribed. Method: immunoSEQ multiplex PCR; TCRdb's copy keeps in-frame clones and lacks some. The top ten clones hold approximately 0.4% of a sample with around 160,000 clones, nearly 50% of them seen once. This clone was detected a few times. J lost 5 bases, V lost 2 bases, and 9 bases had no gene match. Germline V gene sequence: CDR1 KGHSH, CDR2 LQKENI. This CDR3 is built from 15 residues. The chain recombines TRBV18 with TRBJ2-7; 7 nucleotides line up with TRBD1. Sequencing was carried out using Tregs from blood. The clonotype comes from a man aged 18 to 35 in good health. The CDR3 reads CASSPWMRTGNEQYF. The CDR3 DNA reads as TGTGCCAGCTCACCATGGATGAGGACAGGAAACGAGCAGTACTTC.